This T cell receptor beta chain is from a study of blood T cell repertoires in COVID-19. Whole-study context: From the United States, Italy and Spain came samples of acute and convalescent COVID-19.

In the source study's methods: Cell counts per sample came from amplifying reference gene primers. TCRdb keeps only in-frame clones here, not all; method: immunoSEQ multiplex PCR. D and trimming come from the DNA, and the V and J calls and clone size come from that table. Altogether about 120,000 clones are present, approximately 84% being singletons, with the ten largest covering around 7.6%. The CDR3 covers 16 residues. V lost 3 bases and J lost 3, with 15 bases in between. Germline loops: CDR1 MDHEN, CDR2 SYDVKM. Source material: peripheral blood. The clonotype originates from a man between 65 and 85 years old with active or convalescent COVID-19. This chain uses TRBV28 with TRBJ2-1; TRBD1 is a possible D gene (5 bases). The CDR3 nucleotides read TGTGCCAGCAGTTTGGTGCAGGGTAACCGCTACAATGAGCAGTTCTTC. Translation: CASSLVQGNRYNEQFF.